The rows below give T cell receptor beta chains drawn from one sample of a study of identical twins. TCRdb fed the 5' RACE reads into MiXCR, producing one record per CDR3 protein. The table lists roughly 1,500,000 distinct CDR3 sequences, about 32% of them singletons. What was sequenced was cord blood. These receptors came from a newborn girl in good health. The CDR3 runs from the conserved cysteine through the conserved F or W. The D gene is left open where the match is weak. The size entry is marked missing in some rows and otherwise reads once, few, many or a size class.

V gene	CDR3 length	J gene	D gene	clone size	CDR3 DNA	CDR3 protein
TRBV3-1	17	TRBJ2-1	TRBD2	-	TGTGCCAGCAGCCAGGAACCCGGGACTAGCCCCTACAATGAGCAGTTCTTC	CASSQEPGTSPYNEQFF
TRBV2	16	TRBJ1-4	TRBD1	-	TGTGCCAGCAGATTCCCCTTGGACAGGTCCCGAGAAAAACTGTTTTTT	CASRFPLDRSREKLFF
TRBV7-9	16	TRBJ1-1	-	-	TGTGCCAGCAGCCTGGGAGAGATCGGAAGAAACACTGAAGCTTTCTTT	CASSLGEIGRNTEAFF
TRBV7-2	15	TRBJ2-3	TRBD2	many	TGTGCCAGCAGTTTATCTAGCGGGGGGGCAGATACGCAGTATTTT	CASSLSSGGADTQYF
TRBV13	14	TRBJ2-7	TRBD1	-	TGTGCCAGCAGCGGGACAGGGTTCCACTACGAGCAGTACTTC	CASSGTGFHYEQYF
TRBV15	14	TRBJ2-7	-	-	TGTGCCACCAGCAGAGATAATGGGTACTACGAGCAGTACTTC	CATSRDNGYYEQYF
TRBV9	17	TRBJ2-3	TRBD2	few	TGTGCCAGCAGCGTGGGGGGCGGGGGGTTTCTCACAGATACGCAGTATTTT	CASSVGGGGFLTDTQYF
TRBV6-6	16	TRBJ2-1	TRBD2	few	TGTGCCAGCAGACACTCTAGCGGGGGGTCCTACAATGAGCAGTTCTTC	CASRHSSGGSYNEQFF
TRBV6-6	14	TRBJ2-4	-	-	TGTGCCAGCAGCCCGTCTTTTCCCAAAAACATTCAGTACTTC	CASSPSFPKNIQYF
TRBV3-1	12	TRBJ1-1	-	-	TGTGCCAGCACTCAACTAGGGGCTGAAGCTTTCTTT	CASTQLGAEAFF
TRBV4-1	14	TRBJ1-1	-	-	TGCGCCAGCAGCCAAGAAGGGGGACCCACTGAAGCTTTCTTT	CASSQEGGPTEAFF
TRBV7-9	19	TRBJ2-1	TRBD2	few	TGTGCCAGCAGCTTAGTGACGGGACTAGCGGGAGGACCCTACAATGAGCAGTTCTTC	CASSLVTGLAGGPYNEQFF
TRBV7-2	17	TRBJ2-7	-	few	TGTGCCAGCAGCTTAGGGAGACTAGTTCAGTGGTCCTACGAGCAGTACTTC	CASSLGRLVQWSYEQYF
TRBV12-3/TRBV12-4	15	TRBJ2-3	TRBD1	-	TGTGCCTGCAGTCGAGACAGGGCATCCACAGATACGCAGTATTTT	CACSRDRASTDTQYF
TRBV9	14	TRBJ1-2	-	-	TGTGCCAGCAGCGAACAGGGAAGTGGCTTTGGCTACACCTTC	CASSEQGSGFGYTF
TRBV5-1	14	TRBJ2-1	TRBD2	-	TGCGCCAGCAGCTTGGACGGGGGGGCTAATGAGCAGTTCTTC	CASSLDGGANEQFF
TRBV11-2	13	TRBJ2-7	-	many	TGTGCCAGCAGCTCCTGGATTGACTACGAGCAGTACTTC	CASSSWIDYEQYF
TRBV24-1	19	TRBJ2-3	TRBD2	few	TGTGCCACCAGTGATTTTGCCCCCTTAGCGGGCTCGGTGACAGATACGCAGTATTTT	CATSDFAPLAGSVTDTQYF
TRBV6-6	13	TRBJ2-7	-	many	TGTGCCAGCAGGCGGGGACAGTCTTACGAGCAGTACTTC	CASRRGQSYEQYF
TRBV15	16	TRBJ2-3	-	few	TGTGCCACCAGCACTGTACGGACGGTGAGCACAGATACGCAGTATTTT	CATSTVRTVSTDTQYF
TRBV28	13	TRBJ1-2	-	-	TGTGCCAGCCGCCCAGGGGCCCCTTATGGCCACACCTTC	CASRPGAPYGHTF
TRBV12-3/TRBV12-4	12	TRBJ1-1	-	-	TGTGCCAGCAGTCGGGGGGCCCTTGAAGCTTTCTTT	CASSRGALEAFF
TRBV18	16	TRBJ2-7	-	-	TGTGCCAGCTCACCACGGGGGCTTAGGGGGAGCTACGAGCAGTACTTC	CASSPRGLRGSYEQYF
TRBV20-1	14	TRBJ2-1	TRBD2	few	TGCAGTGCTATCCCTACGCGGGGGGGCAATGAGCAGTTCTTC	CSAIPTRGGNEQFF
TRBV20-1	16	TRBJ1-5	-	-	TGCAGTGCTAGAGATATAGGGTTTAATAGCAATCAGCCCCAGCATTTT	CSARDIGFNSNQPQHF
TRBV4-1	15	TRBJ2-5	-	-	TGCGCCAGCAGCCAAGAAACGCGGGAACAAGAGACCCAGTACTTC	CASSQETREQETQYF